This T cell receptor beta chain was found in a study of shared clonotypes between healthy human individuals (dated by TCRdb to the early 2020s). Broadly, across the study: The cohort included a few men and a couple of women between 18 and 49 years of age. To increase sequencing depth and limit assay-specific biases, different laboratories used diverse techniques to prepare libraries and sequence TCR repertoires. Leukapheresis yielded between about 0.8 and 8.9 billion PBMCs per donor. For each donor, CD4 naive and CD4 memory were each given three plates, CD8 naive was given two plates, and CD8 memory was given one plate. The study deeply sequenced blood TCR repertoires of about five healthy adults to estimate repertoire size and the extent of clonotype sharing between individuals.

What the authors observed across the whole study: Incomplete sequencing was indicated by rarefaction of sorted-subset datasets, despite the large sequencing depth. Based on pairwise subsampling, the degree of clonotype sharing among donors was expected to be affected by sequencing depth. Naive subsets generally had larger estimated clonotype richness than memory subsets. Around 5% of naive CD4, roughly 3.5% of naive CD8, approximately 2.2% of memory CD4, and over 0.35% of memory CD8 clonotypes were shared across four donors. Compared with non-shared clonotypes, clonotypes shared by all four sorted-subset donors had higher generation probabilities. Because the study included only a small number of donors, the genetic and exposure-history diversity represented was limited. Only blood was sampled, and tissue TCR repertoires likely differ from those in blood.

As to this clone: Its cognate antigen has yet to be identified. Base qualities are not at hand, and no much larger clone is one base apart.

Healthy HIV-negative adults with no recently reported acute infections or vaccinations were included as donors. Every donor was a Caucasian adult residing in Nashville, Tennessee, USA. CD4+ T cells were enriched by magnetic negative selection, after which naive cells were positively selected on CD45RA and the negative fraction was taken as the memory subset. After blood collection by leukapheresis, PBMCs were isolated using Ficoll-Histopaque density gradient centrifugation and then cryopreserved in the vapor phase of liquid nitrogen. Analytical flow cytometry was used to check the purity and quantity of each magnetically sorted T cell population. Each sorted fraction had its genomic DNA isolated and then quantified by UV absorbance on a Nanodrop 2000c. TCR CDR3 regions were amplified from genomic DNA by multiplex PCR using the deep immunoSEQ assay. Extracted genomic DNA from each cell subset was spread evenly across all wells of several immunoSEQ 96-well plates, with each plate serving as a replicate. Each replicate PCR for sorted subsets received around 200 ng genomic DNA, equal to about 29,000 T cell genomes. Purified libraries were quantified with a Qubit 3.0 fluorometer, sized on a Bioanalyzer 2100, and re-quantified with the KAPA Library Quantification kit. Each immunoSEQ 96-well plate was sequenced on its own single-read 150-cycle Illumina NextSeq 550 flow cell. The study's own analysis went as follows. Because the immunoSEQ output included only junctional sequences and no quality scores, the filtering could not be the same as the filtering used for full-length reads. To assign V/J genes and CDR3, sequences were annotated against IMGT germline references using PyIR, a Python wrapper for IgBLAST v1.9. Reads were filtered out if the reads had weak V/J assignments (E-value above 1e-6), no CDR3, stop codons, out-of-frame junctions, or ambiguous translated residues. V3J clonotypes were defined by identical inferred V gene, J gene, and CDR3 amino acid sequence. The percentage overlap between two repertoires was calculated by dividing the number of shared unique clonotypes by the size of the smaller repertoire. RTK rarefaction, the Chao1 estimator, and Recon v2.1 estimates of unobserved clonotypes were used to assess repertoire richness. Generation probabilities for all TCRbeta clonotypes obtained by the gDNA method from a handful of donors were computed using OLGA. Not all clones reach the TCRdb copy of this immuneACCESS table, which keeps in-frame sequences only. Checked studies attribute under half of the gap to unresolved V genes and leave the rest unexplained. The D gene and trimming were derived from the DNA, and the V and J assignments and clone size from that table. The sample data list roughly 2 million clones, and 90% to 96% of these were observed just once. The ten largest clones add up to more than 0.1% of the sample.

The CDR3 spans 14 residues, from the cysteine through the phenylalanine. This entry keeps only the CDR3 DNA: 42 bases, framed from base 1. CDR1 and CDR2, looked up from the germline V gene, are KGHSH and LQKENI. Trimmed from V: 5 bases; trimmed from J: 8 bases; junction bases lacking a gene match: 7. This sequence was found in a man aged 18 to 29 in good health. Sequenced: naive CD4+ T cells sorted from blood. Sample cell subset or site, as interpreted from the label and publication: CD45RA+ positively selected. In this chain, TRBV18 is recombined with TRBJ1-4, with 8 bases matching TRBD1. Read as DNA, the sequence is TGTGCCAGCTCAACCCTGGACAGGGTCGAAAAACTGTTTTTT. Translated, this gives CASSTLDRVEKLFF.